Listed below are T cell receptor beta chains from one sample, sequenced in a study of T cell responses to AZD1222 COVID-19 vaccine. The method was immunoSEQ multiplex PCR; TCRdb's version includes in-frame clones alone and lacks a portion of them. The data show about 69,000 clones, over 80% seen once. Material: peripheral blood, obtained 28 days after the second AZD1222 dose. All receptors come from an adult who received the AZD1222 COVID-19 vaccine. Both conserved end residues are part of each CDR3. The D gene is left open where the match is weak. A row's size may be missing; if present it is once, few, many or a size class.

abundance: NA; d_gene: NA; j_gene: TRBJ2-3; v_gene: TRBV12-1; CDR3nt: TGTGCCAGCAGCCCGTGGGGGAGAGATACGCAGTATTTT; CDR3aa: CASSPWGRDTQYF
abundance: once; d_gene: NA; j_gene: TRBJ1-1; v_gene: TRBV6-5; CDR3nt: TGTGCCAGCTCCAGGGTGGAGAACACTGAAGCTTTCTTT; CDR3aa: CASSRVENTEAFF
abundance: NA; d_gene: NA; j_gene: TRBJ2-3; v_gene: TRBV3-1/TRBV3-2; CDR3nt: TGTGCCAGCAGCCCCACCCGGGGTTCACCTTCCTTATTAAGCACAGATACGCAGTATTTT; CDR3aa: CASSPTRGSPSLLSTDTQYF
abundance: NA; d_gene: TRBD1; j_gene: TRBJ1-3; v_gene: TRBV11-2; CDR3nt: TGTGCCAGCAGCCCCACCCGGACAGGGTTCTCTGGAAACACCATATATTTT; CDR3aa: CASSPTRTGFSGNTIYF
abundance: NA; d_gene: TRBD2; j_gene: TRBJ2-2; v_gene: TRBV19; CDR3nt: TGTGCCAGTAGTAGTAGCGGGGGAGCCCGACGGGAGCTGTTTTTT; CDR3aa: CASSSSGGARRELFF
abundance: NA; d_gene: NA; j_gene: TRBJ1-2; v_gene: TRBV4-1; CDR3nt: TGCGCCAGCAGCCACCCGGCTGCGGACTATGGCTACACCTTC; CDR3aa: CASSHPAADYGYTF
abundance: few; d_gene: NA; j_gene: TRBJ2-5; v_gene: TRBV6-5; CDR3nt: TGTGCCAGTAGAGAGGGGGGCTTCGAGACCCAGTACTTC; CDR3aa: CASREGGFETQYF
abundance: NA; d_gene: TRBD2; j_gene: TRBJ2-7; v_gene: TRBV11-2; CDR3nt: TGTGCCAGCAGCCGTTCGCTAGCGGGGGGTGCCGAGAGCTCCTACGAGCAGTACTTC; CDR3aa: CASSRSLAGGAESSYEQYF
abundance: NA; d_gene: NA; j_gene: TRBJ1-2; v_gene: TRBV5-1; CDR3nt: TGCGCCAGCAGCCCGGACGGAGGCTATGGCTACACCTTC; CDR3aa: CASSPDGGYGYTF
abundance: NA; d_gene: NA; j_gene: TRBJ1-3; v_gene: TRBV11-3; CDR3nt: TGTGCCAGCAGCCCTGGGACAATCTCTGGAAACACCATATATTTT; CDR3aa: CASSPGTISGNTIYF
abundance: NA; d_gene: TRBD2; j_gene: TRBJ2-5; v_gene: TRBV2; CDR3nt: TGTGCCAGCAAGGAGGCTAGCGGGAAAGGAGAGACCCAGTACTTC; CDR3aa: CASKEASGKGETQYF
abundance: NA; d_gene: NA; j_gene: TRBJ2-4; v_gene: TRBV5-4; CDR3nt: TGTGCCAGCAGCTTGTCTGGTGATCTTACTAAAAACATTCAGTACTTC; CDR3aa: CASSLSGDLTKNIQYF
abundance: NA; d_gene: NA; j_gene: TRBJ2-7; v_gene: TRBV28; CDR3nt: TGTGCCAGCAGCCGGCCGGAGGGGCAGTACTTC; CDR3aa: CASSRPEGQYF
abundance: NA; d_gene: NA; j_gene: TRBJ2-7; v_gene: TRBV11-3; CDR3nt: TGTGCCAGCAGCTTAGATCAGGGGCGGGAGCAGTACTTC; CDR3aa: CASSLDQGREQYF
abundance: NA; d_gene: TRBD1; j_gene: TRBJ1-1; v_gene: TRBV6-5; CDR3nt: TGTGCCAGCAGCGCACAGGGGGCCTTGAACACTGAAGCTTTCTTT; CDR3aa: CASSAQGALNTEAFF
abundance: NA; d_gene: NA; j_gene: TRBJ2-7; v_gene: TRBV7-2; CDR3nt: TGTGCCAGCAGCTTAGGAGTTAGGGGCTACGAGCAGTACTTC; CDR3aa: CASSLGVRGYEQYF
abundance: NA; d_gene: TRBD1; j_gene: TRBJ1-1; v_gene: TRBV6-5; CDR3nt: TGTGCCAGCAGGGACAGGGGGATGAACACTGAAGCTTTCTTT; CDR3aa: CASRDRGMNTEAFF
abundance: NA; d_gene: NA; j_gene: TRBJ1-2; v_gene: TRBV5-1; CDR3nt: TGCGCCAGCAGCCGGGACCAGACCCACTATGGCTACACCTTC; CDR3aa: CASSRDQTHYGYTF
abundance: NA; d_gene: NA; j_gene: TRBJ2-3; v_gene: TRBV13; CDR3nt: TGTGCCAGCAGCATCAGAGTTAGCACAGATACGCAGTATTTT; CDR3aa: CASSIRVSTDTQYF
abundance: NA; d_gene: NA; j_gene: TRBJ1-2; v_gene: TRBV25-1; CDR3nt: TGTGCCAGCACGGGGGAGTTCTATGGCTACACCTTC; CDR3aa: CASTGEFYGYTF
abundance: NA; d_gene: NA; j_gene: TRBJ2-2; v_gene: TRBV7-7; CDR3nt: TGTGCCAGCCAGGCAGGCGGCGACACCGGGGAGCTGTTTTTT; CDR3aa: CASQAGGDTGELFF
abundance: NA; d_gene: NA; j_gene: TRBJ1-6; v_gene: TRBV6-4; CDR3nt: TGTGCCAGCAGTAGACAGTACAATTCACCCCTCCACTTT; CDR3aa: CASSRQYNSPLHF
abundance: NA; d_gene: NA; j_gene: TRBJ1-1; v_gene: TRBV5-1; CDR3nt: TGCGCCAGCAGCTTGGACCTCCCGGGCGGCACTGAAGCTTTCTTT; CDR3aa: CASSLDLPGGTEAFF
abundance: NA; d_gene: NA; j_gene: TRBJ1-6; v_gene: TRBV19; CDR3nt: TGTGCCAGTAGTCATACACGAGATAATTCACCCCTCCACTTT; CDR3aa: CASSHTRDNSPLHF
abundance: NA; d_gene: NA; j_gene: TRBJ1-6; v_gene: TRBV6-1; CDR3nt: TGTGCCAGCAGTGAAGGGAGCTCCTATAATTCACCCCTCCACTTT; CDR3aa: CASSEGSSYNSPLHF
abundance: NA; d_gene: TRBD1; j_gene: TRBJ1-6; v_gene: TRBV7-8; CDR3nt: TGTGCCAGCAGCCCCCAACTGACAGGGATGGCCGGTTCACCCCTCCACTTT; CDR3aa: CASSPQLTGMAGSPLHF
abundance: NA; d_gene: TRBD1; j_gene: TRBJ1-1; v_gene: TRBV18; CDR3nt: TGTGCCAGCTCACAGTTACAGGGGCGGGGGAACACTGAAGCTTTCTTT; CDR3aa: CASSQLQGRGNTEAFF
abundance: few; d_gene: TRBD1; j_gene: TRBJ1-1; v_gene: TRBV5-4; CDR3nt: TGTGCCAGCAGCCTGGGACAGGGGGGGGGTGCGAACACTGAAGCTTTCTTT; CDR3aa: CASSLGQGGGANTEAFF
abundance: NA; d_gene: TRBD2; j_gene: TRBJ2-3; v_gene: TRBV2; CDR3nt: TGTGCCAAAACAAGCGGGGGGGCATCCACAGATACGCAGTATTTT; CDR3aa: CAKTSGGASTDTQYF
abundance: few; d_gene: NA; j_gene: TRBJ2-1; v_gene: TRBV6-5; CDR3nt: TGTGCCAGCAGTTTGACTATTGGCTCCTACAATGAGCAGTTCTTC; CDR3aa: CASSLTIGSYNEQFF
abundance: NA; d_gene: NA; j_gene: TRBJ2-2; v_gene: TRBV21-1; CDR3nt: TGTGCCAGCAGCAACTTCACCGGGGAGCTGTTTTTT; CDR3aa: CASSNFTGELFF
abundance: NA; d_gene: NA; j_gene: TRBJ1-2; v_gene: TRBV7-8; CDR3nt: TGTGCCAGCAGCTTAGACTCAGGAAGGGTTGGCTACACCTTC; CDR3aa: CASSLDSGRVGYTF
abundance: NA; d_gene: NA; j_gene: TRBJ2-7; v_gene: TRBV11-3; CDR3nt: TGTGCCAGCAGCCTCCCCAGGGGCCCCGCTAACTTC; CDR3aa: CASSLPRGPANF
abundance: NA; d_gene: NA; j_gene: TRBJ2-7; v_gene: TRBV9; CDR3nt: TGTGCCAGCAGCGTAAGGCCAGTCGAGGACGAGCAGTACTTC; CDR3aa: CASSVRPVEDEQYF
abundance: NA; d_gene: NA; j_gene: TRBJ2-7; v_gene: TRBV2; CDR3nt: TGTGCCAGCAGTGCTACATCCAGCGTGGGCATCGAGCAGTACTTC; CDR3aa: CASSATSSVGIEQYF
abundance: NA; d_gene: NA; j_gene: TRBJ2-3; v_gene: TRBV19; CDR3nt: TGTGCCAGTAGTTGGGAAAAAACAGATACGCAGTATTTT; CDR3aa: CASSWEKTDTQYF
abundance: NA; d_gene: NA; j_gene: TRBJ1-3; v_gene: TRBV28; CDR3nt: TGTGCCAGCAGTCCAGCCCGAGACAGGCGCCTCTCTGGAAACACCATATATTTT; CDR3aa: CASSPARDRRLSGNTIYF
abundance: NA; d_gene: TRBD2; j_gene: TRBJ2-3; v_gene: TRBV27; CDR3nt: TGTGCCAGCTCCCTCGGGAGGAACCTCGCAGATACGCAGTATTTT; CDR3aa: CASSLGRNLADTQYF
abundance: NA; d_gene: TRBD1; j_gene: TRBJ1-5; v_gene: TRBV6-5; CDR3nt: TGTGCCAGCAGTTCGTCTCGGGACAGTAGCAATCAGCCCCAGCATTTT; CDR3aa: CASSSSRDSSNQPQHF
abundance: NA; d_gene: TRBD1; j_gene: TRBJ2-1; v_gene: TRBV2; CDR3nt: TGTGCCAGCAGTGAAAGACAGGGAATCTACAATGAGCAGTTCTTC; CDR3aa: CASSERQGIYNEQFF
abundance: NA; d_gene: TRBD1; j_gene: TRBJ1-2; v_gene: TRBV4-1; CDR3nt: TGCGCCAGCAGCCAAGGGGACAGGGTGGAGGGCTACACCTTC; CDR3aa: CASSQGDRVEGYTF
abundance: few; d_gene: NA; j_gene: TRBJ1-2; v_gene: TRBV12-3/TRBV12-4; CDR3nt: TGTGCCAGCAGTTTAGGCAGCTATGGCTACACCTTC; CDR3aa: CASSLGSYGYTF
abundance: once; d_gene: NA; j_gene: TRBJ2-1; v_gene: TRBV11-2; CDR3nt: TGTGCCAGCAGCTTAAGCGACGGGAATGAGCAGTTCTTC; CDR3aa: CASSLSDGNEQFF